This TCR beta chain was sequenced for a study of cytomegalovirus exposure and HLA in healthy donors listed by TCRdb under 2017. At the level of the whole study: An earlier analysis of some 500 of the donors reported approximately 300 Gb of sequence data and 100 million to 130 million unique TCR beta sequences from about 200 million T cells. All discovery cohort repertoires had been generated on a single sequencing platform. Donor age, sex, ethnicity and CMV serostatus were compiled alongside the repertoire data. Both class I and class II loci were covered by HLA typing, at four-digit resolution. An earlier analysis of fewer than 750 of the donors used high-throughput TCR beta sequencing to judge whether each TCR beta V gene segment behaved as functional or pseudogenic. The number of typed donors differed by locus: roughly 629-640 for A, B, C, DRB1 and DQB1; approximately 540 for DQA1; some 590 for DPA1; and about 450 for DPB1. The study aimed to test whether cataloging public T cell receptors could reveal signatures of past pathogen exposure. On average, roughly 200,000 unique TCR beta nucleotide sequences were sequenced per donor among more than 350 genotyped donors of the cohort, with around 19% of those sequences being non-productive. Several DR-DQ haplotypes were treated as single units for association and clustering because of strong linkage in the cohort. To study patterns of TCR occurrence, a later analysis re-analyzed previously published TCR beta repertoires from 666 donors and added high-resolution HLA genotyping. Using immunosequencing, the study profiled T cell repertoires from around 670 subjects and related those repertoires to cytomegalovirus serostatus. A separate validation cohort of 100 to 150 different subjects was used in addition to the approximately 670-subject first cohort. The study combined high-throughput TCR immunosequencing, statistical association of individual TCRs with disease status, and machine learning to predict cytomegalovirus infection status. In a later genetic analysis, genome-wide SNP genotypes for about three fifths of the roughly 670 donors were used, and that subset was treated as a discovery cohort. Of the roughly 390 genotyped donors, roughly 76% were placed in the genetic ancestry cluster associated with self-reported Caucasian donors. About 330 gigabases of sequencing data and 70 million to 100 million unique TCR sequences made up an early release that covered 640 HLA-typed donors. Rather than drawing on any new phenotypic data, the later analysis identified candidate immune exposures from TCR beta sequences and the way those sequences occurred across donors.

Libraries were made using the immunoSEQ multiplex PCR assay. For the multiplex PCR, a mixture combining 60 forward primers for TCR Vbeta segments and 13 reverse primers for TCR Jbeta segments was used. Amplification of the CDR3 region of rearranged TCR beta genes was performed with a multiplex PCR assay on genomic DNA. On the Illumina HiSeq System, the amplified TCR beta libraries were sequenced as 87-base-pair reads. From the authors' description of their analysis: Across the 700 or so repertoires, a later analysis counted around 80 million unique TCR beta chains, 9.5 million to 13 million of which were shared by at least two donors. To remove PCR and sequencing errors, raw reads were error-corrected and collapsed into unique sequences using a nearest-neighbor algorithm that merged closely related sequences. Alignment of CDR3 sequences to IMGT reference sequences was used to assign V, D and J gene segments. For a sequence to be retained, at least a six-nucleotide match to both a V gene segment and a J gene segment was required. A rearrangement counted as productive if the CDR3 had no stop codons and remained in frame with V and J, and every other rearrangement counted as non-productive. CDR3 was defined according to IMGT convention as the region running from the second conserved V-encoded cysteine to the conserved J-encoded phenylalanine. The earlier analysis of 450 to 750 of the donors excluded any sequence lacking an unambiguous match to a single V gene segment. In an earlier analysis of several hundred of the donors, V segments were called functional above 56.7% productive rearrangements and were called segregating when the between-donor standard deviation exceeded 5%. A statistical classification framework was developed to diagnose cytomegalovirus status using the catalog of TCR beta chain sequences. A later analysis assigned V and J genes by comparing TCR nucleotide sequences with IMGT/GENE-DB human TR gene sequences. Using the TCRdist pipeline, a later analysis assigned CDR3 sequences along with most-parsimonious VDJ recombination scenarios. In a later analysis, every TCR beta chain was defined by the combination of its CDR3 amino acid sequence and its V-gene family, and reads without a unique V-gene family were dropped. To address suspected cross-contamination and a sequencing artifact, a later analysis removed 450 to 700 highly shared, low-generation-probability nucleotide sequences. In a later analysis, a clonal expansion index for each public chain was calculated from normalized within-repertoire ranks of inferred template counts. Generation probabilities in a later analysis came from a VDJ recombination model fitted to out-of-frame rearrangements, and those results were checked against IGoR. Hypergeometric tests were used in a later analysis to score TCR-TCR, TCR-HLA and TCR-CMV co-occurrence, with a repertoire-size bias correction applied to the TCR pairs. To estimate false discovery rates, a later analysis permuted the HLA or CMV assignments 20 times. A later analysis grouped co-occurring TCRs with DBSCAN, adding TCRdist sequence similarity when clustering within HLA-allele-positive subsets. Repertoires with fewer than 30,000 or more than 120,000 public chains were left out of co-occurrence clustering, as were five repertoires with anomalous nucleotide sharing. TCRdb took this table from immuneACCESS and kept in-frame rearrangements with V and J called. Such tables lack part of the clones; where checked against another copy, unresolved V genes explain under half of the gap, and the rest is unexplained. V and J calls and clone size follow that table, whereas D and trimming were derived from the DNA. The sample profile shows hundreds of thousands of clones; more than 60% of them were found once. The ten largest clones take up roughly 16% of the sample.

Of note for this clone: Its antigen is still unknown. Base qualities were left out, and no much larger clone turns up one base away.

The cohort was made up of about 610 healthy bone marrow donors. At the time of sampling, all cohort members were nominally healthy, though unrecorded immune exposures were likely present. The donor was CMV seronegative and belonged to the group of around 400 seronegative cohort members. A peripheral blood sample was provided by each donor, and peripheral blood mononuclear cells were used for TCR beta sequencing. Genomic DNA extraction from the blood cell samples was performed with the Qiagen DNeasy Blood Extraction Kit. Results and caveats for the whole study, not just this receptor: The only immune exposure information available for the cohort was CMV serostatus. Because HLA typing was unavailable for some donors at each locus, only the typed subset was used in association tests. The presence/absence analyses assumed that sequencing depth was roughly uniform across donors, and that assumption may not be true. Correlated functional status among segregating V segments might be attributable to linkage disequilibrium, but an unknown experimental factor could not be ruled out. A cluster of highly shared sequence variants was judged likely to be a technical artifact of the sequencing pipeline. While some public TCRs were present in many individuals, most TCR sequences turned up only very rarely across donors. The earlier analysis of 587 of the donors excluded over 15 rarely observed V segments, including chromosome 9 orphons, because counts were too low. The study gave a list of 150 to 200 TCR beta chains associated with cytomegalovirus. The authors suggested that the approach could potentially be generalized to other disease states and immunological phenotypes. In a later genetic analysis, fewer N-insertions in productive TCRs were reported among donors in an Asian-associated ancestry cluster than the roughly 640-donor mean. In a later analysis, TCR association rates were found to vary across HLA loci, with the most associated TCRs seen for DRB1 alleles and the fewest for HLA-C alleles. The classifier was reported to diagnose cytomegalovirus status with high specificity and sensitivity in both the original and validation cohorts. A later analysis associated 15,000 or so TCR beta sequences with specific HLA alleles at a false discovery rate of 0.05. In this cohort, only TCR beta chains were sequenced, and detectable features were limited by the absence of alpha or paired-chain data. In a later analysis, HLA-associated TCR beta chains were found to be more clonally expanded and to have lower generation probabilities than equally common non-associated chains. In vitro tests confirmed that a few of the cytomegalovirus-associated TCR beta chains recognize cytomegalovirus antigens. A further reported finding was that TCR beta sequences accurately predicted the HLA-A and HLA-B alleles for most subjects in the first cohort. When HLA alleles, especially DR and DQ, strongly co-occurred, attributing TCR associations to individual alleles was difficult. Most CMV-associated TCR beta chains appeared to be HLA-restricted in a later analysis, and the HLA associations seemed to be driven largely by CMV exposure. An earlier analysis of around 540 of the donors showed that most TCR beta V segments appeared in productive rearrangements either about 87% or about 30% of the time, which broadly matched IMGT annotations. A later genetic analysis associated a missense DCLRE1C variant with V-gene and J-gene trimming of TCR beta chains, and an independent cohort replicated the association. A later analysis reported that several top co-occurrence clusters appeared linked to parvovirus B19, influenza, CMV and Epstein-Barr virus.

The clonotype originates from a man aged 35 to 55 in good health and CMV-seronegative. The sequenced sample was PBMCs.

The CDR3 reads CASIPRTGNEQFF. In nucleotide form, the sequence is TGTGCCAGCATTCCCCGGACAGGCAATGAGCAGTTCTTC. Recombination joined TRBV25-1 with TRBJ2-1, and 7 junction bases match TRBD1. V is cut back by 7 bases and J by 6 bases, with 6 bases in the junction unmatched. The CDR3 covers 13 residues, taking in both the cysteine and the phenylalanine. Of the read, only the CDR3 DNA is kept; its 39 bases are in frame from base 1. Per the germline V gene, MGHDK is the CDR1 and SYGVNS is the CDR2.